The T cell receptor beta chain described here comes from a study of T cell responses to AZD1222 COVID-19 vaccine. Study observations and caveats: Spike-specific TCR breadth and depth went up after people got two AZD1222 doses. None of the repertoires were sampled until the peak T cell response had passed. Unmutated variant regions are reportedly targeted by nearly half of spike-specific TCRs.

Germline CDR1 reads SNHLY; CDR2 reads FYNNEI. V shed 6 bases, J shed 0 bases, and the junction held 4 bases outside the gene matches. The CDR3 runs to 14 residues. Generated by immunoSEQ multiplex PCR, the TCRdb table keeps only in-frame clones and is missing some. The sample carries approximately 67,000 clones, more than 80% recorded once. With regard to this clone: The antigen remains undetermined.

The specimen comprised peripheral blood, sampled on day 0 of AZD1222 vaccination. The clonotype was recovered from an adult in good health. The chain couples TRBV2 to TRBJ2-7; TRBD1 matches at 8 bases. This CDR3 is CASRGDRNSYEQYF. As DNA, the CDR3 is TGTGCCAGCAGAGGGGACAGGAACTCCTACGAGCAGTACTTC.